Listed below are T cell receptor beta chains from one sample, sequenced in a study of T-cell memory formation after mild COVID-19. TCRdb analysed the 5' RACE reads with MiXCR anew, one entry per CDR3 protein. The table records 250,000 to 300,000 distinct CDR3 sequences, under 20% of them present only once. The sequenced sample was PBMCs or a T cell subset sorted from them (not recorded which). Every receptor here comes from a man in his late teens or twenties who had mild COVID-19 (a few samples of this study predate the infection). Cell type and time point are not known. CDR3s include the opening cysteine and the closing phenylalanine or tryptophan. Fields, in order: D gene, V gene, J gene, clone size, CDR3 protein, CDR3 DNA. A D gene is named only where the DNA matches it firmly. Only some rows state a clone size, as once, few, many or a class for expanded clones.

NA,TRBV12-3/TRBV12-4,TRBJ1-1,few,CASSLHHEAFF,TGTGCCAGCAGCCTCCACCATGAAGCTTTCTTT
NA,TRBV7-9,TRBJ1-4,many,CASSFGGSGTNEKLFF,TGTGCCAGCAGCTTCGGTGGTTCAGGGACTAATGAAAAACTGTTTTTT
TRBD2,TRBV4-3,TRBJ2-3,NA,CASSHETSGGKDTQYF,TGCGCCAGCAGCCACGAGACTAGCGGGGGGAAGGATACGCAGTATTTT
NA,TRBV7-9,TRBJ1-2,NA,CAGSFSGGRPGNYGYTF,TGTGCCGGCAGCTTCTCCGGCGGCCGGCCGGGAAACTATGGCTACACCTTC
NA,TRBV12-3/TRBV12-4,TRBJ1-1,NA,CASGTYTEAFF,TGTGCCAGCGGAACGTACACTGAAGCTTTCTTT
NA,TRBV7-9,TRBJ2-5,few,CASSLAGAGRYQETQYF,TGTGCCAGCAGCTTAGCGGGGGCGGGCAGATACCAAGAGACCCAGTACTTC
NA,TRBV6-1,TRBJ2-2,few,CASVRQGDTGELFF,TGTGCCAGCGTCCGTCAGGGAGACACCGGGGAGCTGTTTTTT
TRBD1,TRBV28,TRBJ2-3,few,CASSPSMGQGEADTQYF,TGTGCCAGCAGTCCCTCGATGGGACAGGGGGAGGCAGATACGCAGTATTTT
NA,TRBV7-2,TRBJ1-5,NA,CASSLPGFNQPQHF,TGTGCCAGCAGCTTACCCGGATTTAATCAGCCCCAGCATTTT
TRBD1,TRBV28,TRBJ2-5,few,CASSFLFRDRGPETQYF,TGTGCCAGCAGTTTTTTATTCCGGGACAGGGGACCGGAGACCCAGTACTTC
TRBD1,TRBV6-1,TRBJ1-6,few,CASERGQGAYNSPLHF,TGTGCCAGCGAGAGAGGACAGGGGGCCTATAATTCACCCCTCCACTTT
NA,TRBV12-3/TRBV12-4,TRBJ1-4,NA,CASSSWEEGEKLFF,TGTGCCAGCAGTAGCTGGGAGGAGGGTGAAAAACTGTTTTTT
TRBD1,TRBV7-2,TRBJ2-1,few,CASWDSEQFF,TGTGCCAGCTGGGACAGTGAGCAGTTCTTC
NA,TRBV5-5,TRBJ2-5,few,CASSLVLPEAQYF,TGTGCCAGCAGCTTAGTACTACCTGAGGCCCAGTACTTC
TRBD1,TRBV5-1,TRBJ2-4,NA,CASGSGTGMNIQYF,TGCGCCAGCGGATCCGGGACAGGGATGAACATTCAGTACTTC
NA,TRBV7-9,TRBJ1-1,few,CASLREVDTEAFF,TGTGCCAGCCTCAGGGAGGTCGACACTGAAGCTTTCTTT
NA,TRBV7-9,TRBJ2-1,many,CASSLEYDEQFF,TGTGCCAGCAGCTTAGAGTACGATGAGCAGTTCTTC
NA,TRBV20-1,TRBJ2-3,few,CSARGRGAGFNTQYF,TGCAGTGCTAGAGGGAGGGGTGCGGGTTTTAATACGCAGTATTTT
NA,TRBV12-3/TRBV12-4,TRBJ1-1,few,CASSFAGGDTEAFF,TGTGCCAGCAGTTTCGCGGGGGGTGACACTGAAGCTTTCTTT
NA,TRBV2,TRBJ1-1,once,CASSEEVNTEAFF,TGTGCCAGCAGTGAAGAAGTAAACACTGAAGCTTTCTTT
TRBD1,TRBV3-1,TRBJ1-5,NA,CACSQQGDQPQHF,TGTGCCTGCAGCCAGCAGGGGGATCAGCCACAGCATTTT
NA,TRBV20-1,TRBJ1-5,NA,CSASKQGVGNQPQHF,TGCAGTGCTAGCAAACAGGGAGTGGGCAATCAGCCCCAGCATTTT
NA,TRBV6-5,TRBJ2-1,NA,CASSYTTGNEQFF,TGTGCCAGCAGTTACACTACAGGAAATGAGCAGTTCTTC
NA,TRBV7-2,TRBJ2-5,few,CASSPGWDQETQYF,TGTGCCAGCAGCCCTGGTTGGGACCAAGAGACCCAGTACTTC
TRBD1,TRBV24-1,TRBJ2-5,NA,CATSISGGTETQYF,TGTGCCACCAGTATTTCAGGGGGAACGGAGACCCAGTACTTC
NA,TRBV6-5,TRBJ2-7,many,CASSYTQGLDEQYF,TGTGCCAGCAGTTACACCCAGGGGCTCGACGAGCAGTACTTC
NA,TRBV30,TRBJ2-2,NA,CAWSITGELFF,TGTGCCTGGAGTATCACCGGGGAGCTGTTTTTT
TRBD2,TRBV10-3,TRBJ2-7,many,CAISEWGGGPHEQYF,TGTGCCATCAGTGAGTGGGGCGGGGGGCCGCACGAGCAGTACTTC
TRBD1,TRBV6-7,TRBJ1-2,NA,CAVTGGGYGYTF,TGTGCCGTCACAGGGGGCGGCTATGGCTACACCTTC
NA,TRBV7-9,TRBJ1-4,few,CASRGVDEKLFF,TGTGCCAGCAGAGGGGTGGATGAAAAACTGTTTTTT
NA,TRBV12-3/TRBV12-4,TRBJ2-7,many,CASSLVDTYEQYF,TGTGCCAGCAGTTTAGTGGACACCTACGAGCAGTACTTC
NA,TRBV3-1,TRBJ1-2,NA,CASSQGVAGYGYTF,TGTGCCAGCAGCCAAGGGGTGGCTGGCTATGGCTACACCTTC
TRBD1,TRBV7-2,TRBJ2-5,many,CASSSYRGRMAQYF,TGTGCCAGCAGCTCATACAGGGGGCGCATGGCCCAGTACTTC
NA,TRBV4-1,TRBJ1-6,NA,CASSQGNSLSSPLHF,TGCGCCAGCAGCCAAGGGAACAGCCTCAGTTCACCCCTCCACTTT
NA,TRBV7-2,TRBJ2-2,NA,CAGLYRNTGELFF,TGTGCCGGACTATACAGGAACACCGGGGAGCTGTTTTTT
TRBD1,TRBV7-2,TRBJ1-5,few,CASSYVQGGNQPQHF,TGTGCCAGCAGCTATGTACAGGGGGGCAATCAGCCCCAGCATTTT
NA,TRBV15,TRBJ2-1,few,CATSSGYNEQFF,TGTGCCACCAGCAGTGGATACAATGAGCAGTTCTTC